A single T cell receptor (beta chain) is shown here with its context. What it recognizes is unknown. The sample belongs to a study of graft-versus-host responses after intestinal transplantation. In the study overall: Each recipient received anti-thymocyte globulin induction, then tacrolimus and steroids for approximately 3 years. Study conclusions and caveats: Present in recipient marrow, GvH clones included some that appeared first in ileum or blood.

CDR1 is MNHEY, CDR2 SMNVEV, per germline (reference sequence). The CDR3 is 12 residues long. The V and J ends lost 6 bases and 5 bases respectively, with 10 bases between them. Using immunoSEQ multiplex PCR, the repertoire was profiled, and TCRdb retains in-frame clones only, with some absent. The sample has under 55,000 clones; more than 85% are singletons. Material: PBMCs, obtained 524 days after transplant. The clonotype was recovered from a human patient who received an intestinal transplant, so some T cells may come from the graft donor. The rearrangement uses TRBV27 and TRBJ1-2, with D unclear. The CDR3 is CASSREGYGYTF. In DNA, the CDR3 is TGTGCCAGCAGCCGGGAAGGGTATGGCTACACCTTC.